The 5 T cell receptor beta chains given below trace back to one sample, sequenced in a study of CD8 T cells in Susac syndrome. An input of about 0.5 to 1 ug of RNA was subjected to reverse transcription using random hexamers. In TCRdb, the immunoSEQ multiplex PCR reads were re-called with MiXCR into one record per CDR3 protein. The sample records approximately 160,000 distinct CDR3 sequences, roughly nine tenths being singletons. The specimen was CD4+ T cells from PBMCs. The receptors here all came from a human donor in good health.

The genes are TRBV30 and TRBJ1-2, with D possibly TRBD1 on 6 matching bases. The CDR3 spans 13 residues. The V end was cut by 0 bases, the J end by 8 bases, with 13 bases between. CDR1 is GTSNPN and CDR2 is SVGIG in the germline V gene (reference sequence). The CDR3 DNA reads as TGTGCCTGGAGTGTCCGGGGGGCGCGCGGCTACACCTTC. Protein product: CAWSVRGARGYTF.

The V gene is TRBV12-3 or TRBV12-4, the J gene TRBJ1-1; D not certain. Deletions cut 1 base from V and 8 bases from J, with 5 bases between. The CDR3 is made up of 11 amino acids. The CDR3 region is CASSLGGEAFF. In DNA form, the CDR3 reads TGTGCCAGCAGTTTAGGCGGGGAAGCTTTCTTT.

The J gene is TRBJ2-5, the V gene TRBV7-9; 10 nucleotides line up with TRBD2. Unmatched junction bases numbered 8, after V lost 2 bases and J lost 2 bases. The CDR3 extends over 17 amino acids. Germline V gives CDR1 SEHNR, CDR2 FQNEAQ (reference sequence). The CDR3 DNA is TGTGCCAGCAGCTTACCGGCTAGCGGGGGAATTCAAGAGACCCAGTACTTC. It translates to CASSLPASGGIQETQYF.

The V and J genes are TRBV20-1 and TRBJ1-5; TRBD1 matches 10 bases. CDR3 length equals 14 residues. Germline loops: CDR1 DFQATT, CDR2 SNEGSKA (reference sequence). The CDR3 DNA sequence: TGCGGAGTGGGCAAAGGGACAGGGGATCAGCCCCAGCATTTT. It codes for CGVGKGTGDQPQHF.

The V call is TRBV2, the J call TRBJ2-7; perhaps TRBD1 as D (5 bases). There are 15 residues in the CDR3. In germline, CDR1 is SNHLY, CDR2 FYNNEI. V was clipped by 8 bases and J by 3 bases, with 20 bases between them. For the CDR3, the DNA is TGTGCCAGCCGGTCCAGGGTACAGACGAACTACGAGCAGTACTTC. This encodes CASRSRVQTNYEQYF.